In this sample, the clone carrying this TCR beta chain turned up a few times. Its antigen remains unknown. The record originates from a study of T-cell reconstitution after alpha-beta-depleted transplantation in children. The CDR3 runs 15 residues. Germline V gene data show CDR1 as DFQATT and CDR2 as SNEGSKA (reference sequence). J was trimmed by 3 bases and V by 5 bases; bases with no gene match: 11. Unique molecular identifiers tagged the TCRbeta library. Via MiXCR, TCRdb re-called the PCR reads, giving one row per CDR3 protein. The sample includes approximately 85,000 distinct CDR3 sequences, roughly a sixth of them seen just once. Study-level points and caveats: Recipient T cells and thymic progenitors that survived gave rise to the high TCRbeta diversity observed at day 60 in some patients.

The source is a male patient aged 2-15 years who had a stem cell transplant for acute lymphoblastic leukemia, so the T cells may come from the graft donor. The sample consisted of PBMCs, mostly from graft donor cells, taken 180 days after TCRalphabeta/CD19-depleted stem cell transplant. This chain uses TRBV20-1 with TRBJ1-2; 8 nucleotides agree with TRBD1. CDR3 sequence: CSAGDRGGFDYGYTF. The CDR3 DNA is TGCAGTGCTGGCGACAGGGGAGGTTTCGACTATGGCTACACCTTC.